Reported below is one T cell receptor (beta chain). The target antigen is unknown. The data originate from a study of cytomegalovirus exposure and HLA in healthy donors. Findings of the study overall: Owing to their indistinguishability, certain V segments, notably TRBV6-2 and TRBV6-3, were excluded. Investigators reported 150 to 200 TCR beta chains as tied to cytomegalovirus. Within an earlier analysis, most TCR beta V segments proved productive either about 87% or about 30% of the time. Association of a missense DCLRE1C variant with TCR beta V- and J-gene trimming was reported in a later analysis.

The PCR ran on 60 Vbeta and 13 Jbeta primers. The table came from immunoSEQ multiplex PCR; TCRdb's copy has only in-frame clones and leaves some out. The sample lists about 200,000 clones; about 76% were seen once. CDR3 size: 14 residues. Germline assignment: CDR1 MRHNA and CDR2 SNTAGT. Trimming shortened V by 5 bases and J by 1 base, and 11 bases separated the two germline ends. Sequencing used PBMCs. The V gene is TRBV6-4, the J gene TRBJ1-1; D possibly corresponds to TRBD1 (5 bases). The source is a male donor in good health and CMV-seropositive. This CDR3 is CASSSQGRNTEAFF. CDR3 nucleotides: TGTGCCAGCAGTTCGCAGGGCAGGAACACTGAAGCTTTCTTT.